Listed below are T cell receptor beta chains from one sample, sequenced in a study of blood T cell repertoires in COVID-19. Here immunoSEQ multiplex PCR was the method, and the copy in TCRdb shows in-frame clones only, minus some. The data show about 300,000 clones, 85% seen once. The sequencing sample was made of peripheral blood. These receptors came from a human donor in a cohort sampled during active COVID-19. The conserved cysteine and the conserved F or W are not part of the CDR3 here. Fields, in order: V gene, CDR3 protein.

TRBV11-2 ASSLGSGFSPLH
TRBV3-1/TRBV3-2 ASSRSSGNPYYNEQY
TRBV30 AWSSEGYQPQH
TRBV3-1/TRBV3-2 ASSQSSGVETQY
TRBV28 ASRGGQGMDYGYT
TRBV5-4 ASSLTRGLDTQY
TRBV4-3 ASSRGGRDTEAF
TRBV28 ASTPAAGQLNTEAF
TRBV7-3 ASSEQGQNSPLH
TRBV18 ASSPIRENIQY
TRBV24-1 ATSDPKGTGPDNEQF
TRBV7-9 ASSLDRYNEQF
TRBV5-5 ASSLDGTSRNEQF
TRBV11-1 ASSFATTYEQY
TRBV2 ATEQGTRVTEAF
TRBV18 ASSPPTGQETQY
TRBV9 ASSASEGGTAF
TRBV2 ATQRQGHEQY
TRBV4-2 ASSQVAGDRTYEQY
TRBV11-3 ASSLGAGARTDTQY
TRBV6-1 ASSEARRSTDTQY
TRBV28 ASSFVGQAKNIQY
TRBV4-1 ASSQGSGTNEQY
TRBV28 ASMTEGQGKNIQY
TRBV4-2 ASSQAGTNSYNEQF
TRBV6-5 ATKPGQGSNTIY
TRBV7-2 ASRTGMNTEAF
TRBV24-1 ATSEGTGFYQPQH
TRBV28 ASSLFRGVQGGYT
TRBV2 ASSEGEGRNEQF
TRBV14 ASSQDWGTGQTKNIQY
TRBV2 ASRSDRLNTIY
TRBV3-1/TRBV3-2 ASKFTGSYNEQF
TRBV29-1 SVASRTGFNEQY
TRBV28 ASSLTGYGYT
TRBV5-4 ASSSRSRRGETQY
TRBV5-8 ASRRAPSYEQY
TRBV2 ASSVGAVRNQPQH
TRBV5-1 ASSFLGGRDTGELF
TRBV3-1/TRBV3-2 ASSQDRDRTEKLF
TRBV5-1 ASSLGGDTDTQY